The 8 T cell receptor beta chains below were found in one sample sequenced in a study of OX40 agonist ivuxolimab in advanced cancers. The data were produced by immunoSEQ multiplex PCR, yet TCRdb's version contains in-frame clones alone and is incomplete. The data contain fewer than 95,000 clones, about 90% of them singletons. The sample here was CD4+ or CD8+ T cells sorted from blood, taken in a trial of the OX40 agonist ivuxolimab. The receptors originated from an adult with an advanced solid tumor such as melanoma, head and neck, liver or kidney cancer.

This chain uses TRBV2 with TRBJ1-2; 7 bases are a match to TRBD1. This CDR3 has 14 residues. With 3 bases clipped from V and 8 bases from J, the junction kept 9 bases outside the gene matches. The germline CDR1 and CDR2 sequences are SNHLY and FYNNEI. The CDR3 coding sequence is TGTGCCAGCAGTGATGTACTACAGGGGAGAGGCTACACCTTC. Protein sequence: CASSDVLQGRGYTF.

The chain joins TRBV28 to TRBJ2-3; D ambiguous. Germline assignment: CDR1 MDHEN and CDR2 SYDVKM. The CDR3 extends over 19 amino acids. V was clipped by 4 bases and J by 2 bases, with 25 bases between them. The CDR3 DNA sequence: TGTGCCAGCAGTTGGGGTCAGTTGACTGCGTTGGGGTCCACAGATACGCAGTATTTT. Translating it yields CASSWGQLTALGSTDTQYF.

This chain links TRBV19 with TRBJ2-1; 10 bases are shared with TRBD1. CDR3 size: 15 residues. Trimming removed 5 bases from V and 7 bases from J; junction bases left unmatched: 8. Germline V gene sequence: CDR1 LNHDA, CDR2 SQIVND (reference sequence). The CDR3 DNA is TGTGCCAGTAGTCCGTGGGACAGGGGCAGGAATGAGCAGTTCTTC. This sequence encodes CASSPWDRGRNEQFF.

The rearrangement links TRBV9 to TRBJ1-1; 10 bases are shared with TRBD1. CDR1 and CDR2 (germline): SGDLS, YYNGEE. CDR3 length: 16 residues. V dropped 0 bases and J dropped 5; count of bases not matched to a gene: 7. CDR3 in amino acids: CASSVGGQGLGTEAFF. CDR3 coding DNA: TGTGCCAGCAGCGTAGGGGGACAGGGGCTAGGTACTGAAGCTTTCTTT.

The chain joins TRBV21-1 to TRBJ1-4. TRBV21-1 is flagged as a pseudogene. This CDR3 is 17 amino acids long. The CDR3 DNA sequence: TGTGCCAGCAGCTTGAAAGGAAGAGGGACTACTAATGAAAAACTGTTTTTT. Translated, it gives CASSLKGRGTTNEKLFF.

The rearrangement joins TRBV4-2 to TRBJ2-7, with 8 nucleotides matching TRBD2. The V segment lost 5 bases and the J segment 5 bases; nucleotides outside the gene matches: 17. CDR3 length: 17 amino acids. CDR1 and CDR2 (germline): LGHNA, YNFKEQ. CDR3 sequence (DNA): TGTGCCAGCAGCTATAGAGGGTTCGGAGCGGGAGCGGACGAGCAGTACTTC. Its protein is CASSYRGFGAGADEQYF.

V usage is TRBV19 and J usage is TRBJ2-3, with D tentatively TRBD2 (6 bases). The CDR3 covers 14 residues. In germline, CDR1 is LNHDA, CDR2 SQIVND (reference sequence). Trimming pared 2 bases from V and 4 bases from J, leaving 10 bases between. As DNA, the CDR3 is TGTGCCAGTAGTATACGGGAGACCCCAGATACGCAGTATTTT. Translating it yields CASSIRETPDTQYF.

CDR3 coding DNA: TGTGCCAGCAGCCAAGGTTCCCGCGGAGGAATGAACACTGAAGCTTTCTTT. Its translation is CASSQGSRGGMNTEAFF. This chain links TRBV4-2 with TRBJ1-1; D call uncertain. Trimming shortened V by 1 base and J by 0 bases, and 15 bases separated the two germline ends. Germline V gene lookup returns CDR1 LGHNA and CDR2 YNFKEQ. The CDR3 has 17 residues.